Below, 20 T cell receptor beta chains from the same sample are listed, as sequenced in a study of T cells expressing NK-cell markers. TCRdb reprocessed the 5' RACE reads, keeping one entry per CDR3 protein, no DNA. The sample table includes under 200,000 distinct CDR3 sequences. Source material: blood T cells: a sorted CD56 or NKG2C T cell subset, CD4+ or CD8+ T cells, or bulk PBMC T cells (not recorded which). The source is a woman aged 18-70 years in good health.

This sequence joins TRBV5-1 and TRBJ1-1. The CDR3 loop spans 15 amino acids. Germline assignment: CDR1 SGHRS and CDR2 YFSETQ. The CDR3 spells CASSLGTKMNTEAFF.

The CDR3 protein is CASKLNSVGTDTQYF. The genes are TRBV27 and TRBJ2-3. This CDR3 has 15 amino acids. Germline V CDR1 and CDR2: MNHEY, SMNVEV (reference sequence).

The rearrangement joins TRBV20-1 to TRBJ2-2; lacking DNA, the TRBD1 call made by TCRdb goes unchecked. Per the germline V gene, CDR1 is DFQATT and CDR2 is SNEGSKA (reference sequence). This CDR3 spans 14 amino acids. CDR3 in amino acids: CSASRTANTGELFF.

The chain links TRBV7-8 to TRBJ1-2. The germline CDR1 and CDR2 sequences are SGHVS and FQNEAQ. The CDR3 runs to 17 residues. CDR3 amino acids: CASSFVSGGLANYGYTF.

The rearrangement uses TRBV10-3 and TRBJ2-7; TCRdb gives TRBD2 as the D gene, but with no DNA this cannot be confirmed. The length of the CDR3 is 12 residues. Germline loops: CDR1 ENHRY, CDR2 SYGVKD. CDR3 sequence: CAISRENYEQYF.

This rearrangement joins TRBV5-1 to TRBJ1-6; TCRdb selects TRBD1, and the lack of DNA leaves this call unchecked. There are 16 residues in the CDR3. Germline loops: CDR1 SGHRS, CDR2 YFSETQ. The CDR3 here is CASSLERQAANSPLHF.

The V gene is TRBV29-1, the J gene TRBJ2-7; checking the TCRdb D call of TRBD1 is not possible without DNA. CDR3 size: 15 residues. The germline gives CDR1 SQVTM, CDR2 ANQGSEA. CDR3 residues: CSVEWGQGRTYEQYF.

The chain carries TRBV7-9 and TRBJ2-1; TCRdb designates TRBD1, a call that cannot be tested without DNA. Germline V gene data show CDR1 as SEHNR and CDR2 as FQNEAQ (reference sequence). This CDR3 is built from 15 residues. The CDR3: CASSSPGGASNEQFF.

This chain links TRBV28 with TRBJ1-5; the TCRdb D gene call, TRBD1, has no DNA to confirm it. The CDR3 totals 17 residues. Germline values: CDR1 MDHEN, CDR2 SYDVKM. The CDR3 region is CATRDRAGSYSNQPQHF.

J is TRBJ2-1 and V is TRBV19; lacking DNA, the TRBD1 call made by TCRdb goes unchecked. In germline, CDR1 is LNHDA, CDR2 SQIVND (reference sequence). The CDR3 has 16 amino acids. CDR3 region: CASSTPGQGSGSEQFF.

The CDR3: CASSLVPGNMPQPQHF. V usage is TRBV7-9 and J usage is TRBJ1-5. CDR3 length: 16 residues. Germline values: CDR1 SEHNR, CDR2 FQNEAQ (reference sequence).

The chain employs TRBV20-1 and TRBJ2-7. This CDR3 spans 13 amino acids. The V gene's germline CDR1 is DFQATT and CDR2 SNEGSKA (reference sequence). CDR3 protein: CSARAQGTGEQYF.

The V gene is TRBV5-1, the J gene TRBJ2-7. The CDR3 has 14 amino acids. The germline V gene encodes CDR1 SGHRS and CDR2 YFSETQ. The CDR3: CASSLDRAGDEQYF.

The V call is TRBV4-2, the J call TRBJ2-7. Germline V CDR1 and CDR2: LGHNA, YNFKEQ. The length of the CDR3 is 16 residues. CDR3 sequence reads: CASSQGILAGKYEQYF.

The CDR3 sequence is CSVEDFTGELFF. The chain employs TRBV29-1 and TRBJ2-2. CDR1 is SQVTM and CDR2 is ANQGSEA in the germline V gene. The CDR3 contains 12 residues.

V and J are TRBV5-1 and TRBJ2-3; the TCRdb D gene call, TRBD1, has no DNA to confirm it. Germline CDR1 and CDR2: SGHRS and YFSETQ. This CDR3 spans 13 amino acids. The CDR3 here is CASSLELTGAQYF.

V gene TRBV9 combines with J gene TRBJ1-1; TCRdb names TRBD1, which stays unverified in the absence of DNA. The germline gives CDR1 SGDLS, CDR2 YYNGEE. This CDR3 is built from 12 residues. CDR3 amino acids: CASSPGTEGTFF.

The V and J genes are TRBV5-1 and TRBJ2-5. Per the germline V gene, CDR1 is SGHRS and CDR2 is YFSETQ. The CDR3 has 15 residues. The CDR3 loop reads CASRASDGARETQYF.

The genes are TRBV20-1 and TRBJ1-2; TCRdb designates TRBD1, a call that cannot be tested without DNA. Germline V CDR1 and CDR2: DFQATT, SNEGSKA (reference sequence). This CDR3 region has 15 residues. This chain's CDR3 is CSARTGQGVNYGYTF.

V is TRBV27 and J is TRBJ1-3; TCRdb selects TRBD1, and the lack of DNA leaves this call unchecked. The CDR3 consists of 14 residues. Germline V gene data show CDR1 as MNHEY and CDR2 as SMNVEV (reference sequence). Here the CDR3 reads CASSWTGLGNTIYF.